This T cell receptor (beta chain) originates from a study of T-cell memory formation after mild COVID-19. This clonotype was observed many times. Antigen: not known. The CDR3 covers 13 residues. The germline V gene encodes CDR1 SGDLS and CDR2 YYNGEE. Germline trimming cut 6 bases from V and 10 bases from J; bases unmatched to any gene: 8. TCRdb used MiXCR to reprocess the 5' RACE reads, holding one entry per CDR3 protein. The table has hundreds of thousands of distinct CDR3 sequences, around a sixth seen once; the top ten hold about 7.4%. General study findings and limits: From day 15 to 85, contracting clones were balanced between CD4 and CD8, whereas later expanders leaned toward CD4+.

This chain joins TRBV9 and TRBJ2-1; TRBD2 matches 9 bases. The sequenced sample consisted of PBMCs or a T cell subset sorted from them (not recorded which). The clonotype comes from an adult woman who had mild COVID-19 (a few samples of this study predate the infection). Cell type and time point are not known. The CDR3 DNA is TGTGCCAGCACCTCTCTTAGCGGGGGAGAGCAGTTCTTC. It yields the protein CASTSLSGGEQFF.